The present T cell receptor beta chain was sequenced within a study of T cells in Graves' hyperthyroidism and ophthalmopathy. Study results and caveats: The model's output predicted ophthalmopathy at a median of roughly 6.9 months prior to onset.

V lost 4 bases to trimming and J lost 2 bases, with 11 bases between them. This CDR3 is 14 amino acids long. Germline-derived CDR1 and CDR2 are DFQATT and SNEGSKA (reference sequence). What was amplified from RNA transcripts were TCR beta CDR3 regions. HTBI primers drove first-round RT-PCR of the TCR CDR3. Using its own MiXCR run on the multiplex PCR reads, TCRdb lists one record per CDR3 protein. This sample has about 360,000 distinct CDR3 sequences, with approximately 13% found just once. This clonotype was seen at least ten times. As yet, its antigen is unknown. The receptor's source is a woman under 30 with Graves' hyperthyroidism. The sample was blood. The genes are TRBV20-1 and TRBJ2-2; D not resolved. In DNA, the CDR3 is TGCAGTGCTACCAGGAGCCATAACACCGGGGAGCTGTTTTTT. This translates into CSATRSHNTGELFF.